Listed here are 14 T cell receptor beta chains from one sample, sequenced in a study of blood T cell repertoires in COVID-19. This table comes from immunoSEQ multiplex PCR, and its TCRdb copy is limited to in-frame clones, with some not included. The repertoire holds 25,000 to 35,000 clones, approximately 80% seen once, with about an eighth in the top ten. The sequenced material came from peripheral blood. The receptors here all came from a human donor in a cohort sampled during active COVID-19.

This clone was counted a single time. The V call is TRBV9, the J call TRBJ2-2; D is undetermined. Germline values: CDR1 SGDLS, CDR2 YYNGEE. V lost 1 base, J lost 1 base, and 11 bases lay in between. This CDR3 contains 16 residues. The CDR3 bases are TGTGCCAGCAGCGTACTCACACATTTGAACACCGGGGAGCTGTTTTTT. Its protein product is CASSVLTHLNTGELFF. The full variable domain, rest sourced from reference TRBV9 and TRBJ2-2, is DSGVTQTPKHLITATGQRVTLRCSPRSGDLSVYWYQQSLDQGLQFLIQYYNGEERAKGNILERFSAQQFPDLHSELNLSSLELGDSALYFCASSVLTHLNTGELFFGEGSRLTVL.

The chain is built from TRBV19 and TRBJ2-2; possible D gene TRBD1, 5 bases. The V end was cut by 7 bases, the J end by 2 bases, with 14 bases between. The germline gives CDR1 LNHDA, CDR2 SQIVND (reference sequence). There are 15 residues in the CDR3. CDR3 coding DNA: TGTGCCAGTAAGGTGAGGACACAAAACACCGGGGAGCTGTTTTTT. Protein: CASKVRTQNTGELFF.

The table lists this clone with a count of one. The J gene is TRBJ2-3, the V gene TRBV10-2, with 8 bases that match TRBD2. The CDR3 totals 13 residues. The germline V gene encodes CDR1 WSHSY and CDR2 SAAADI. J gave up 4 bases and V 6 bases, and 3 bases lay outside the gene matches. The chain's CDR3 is CASRVAGPDTQYF. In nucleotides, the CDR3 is TGCGCCAGCAGAGTAGCGGGGCCAGATACGCAGTATTTT.

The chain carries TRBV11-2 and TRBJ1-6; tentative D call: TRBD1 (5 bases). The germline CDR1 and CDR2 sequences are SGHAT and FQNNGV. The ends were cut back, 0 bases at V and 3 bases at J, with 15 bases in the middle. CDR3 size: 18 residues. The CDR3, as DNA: TGTGCCAGCAGCTTAGATCCCCGGGGGATCCTCTATAATTCACCCCTCCACTTT. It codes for CASSLDPRGILYNSPLHF.

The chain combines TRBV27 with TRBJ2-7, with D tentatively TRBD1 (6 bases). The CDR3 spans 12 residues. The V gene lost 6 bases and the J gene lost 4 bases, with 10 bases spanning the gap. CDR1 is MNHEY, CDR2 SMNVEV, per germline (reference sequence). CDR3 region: CASSPTGYEQYF. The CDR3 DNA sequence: TGTGCCAGCAGCCCGACAGGTTACGAGCAGTACTTC.

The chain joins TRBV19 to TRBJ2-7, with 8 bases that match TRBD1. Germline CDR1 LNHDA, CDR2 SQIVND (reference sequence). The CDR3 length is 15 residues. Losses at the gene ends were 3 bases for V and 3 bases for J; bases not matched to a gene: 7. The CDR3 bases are TGTGCCAGTAGTATTTACGGGGGACAGGTCTACGAGCAGTACTTC. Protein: CASSIYGGQVYEQYF.

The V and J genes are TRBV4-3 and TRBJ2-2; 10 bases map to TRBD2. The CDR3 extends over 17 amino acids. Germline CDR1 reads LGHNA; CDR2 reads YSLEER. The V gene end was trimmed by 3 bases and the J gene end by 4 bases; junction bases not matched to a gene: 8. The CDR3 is CASSHYLSGGATGELFF. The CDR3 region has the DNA TGCGCCAGCAGCCATTACCTAAGCGGGGGGGCCACCGGGGAGCTGTTTTTT.

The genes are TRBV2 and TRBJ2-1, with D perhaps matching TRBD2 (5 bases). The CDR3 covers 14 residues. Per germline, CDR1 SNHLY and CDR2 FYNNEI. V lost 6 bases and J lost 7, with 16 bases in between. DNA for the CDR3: TGTGCCAGCAGAAAGGTAATAGCGTCGAATGAGCAGTTCTTC. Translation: CASRKVIASNEQFF.

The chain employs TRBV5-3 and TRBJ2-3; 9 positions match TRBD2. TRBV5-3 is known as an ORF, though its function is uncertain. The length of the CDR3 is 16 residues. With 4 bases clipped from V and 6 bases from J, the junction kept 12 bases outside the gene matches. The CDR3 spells CARSVPVAGASDTQYF. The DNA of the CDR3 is TGTGCCAGAAGCGTCCCGGTAGCGGGGGCCTCCGATACGCAGTATTTT.

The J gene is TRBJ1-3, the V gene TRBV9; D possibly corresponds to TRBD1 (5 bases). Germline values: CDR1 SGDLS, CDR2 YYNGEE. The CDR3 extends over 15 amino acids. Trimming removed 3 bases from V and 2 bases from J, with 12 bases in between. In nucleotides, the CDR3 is TGTGCCAGCAGCGCCGATCAGGGAACTGGAAACACCATATATTTT. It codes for CASSADQGTGNTIYF.

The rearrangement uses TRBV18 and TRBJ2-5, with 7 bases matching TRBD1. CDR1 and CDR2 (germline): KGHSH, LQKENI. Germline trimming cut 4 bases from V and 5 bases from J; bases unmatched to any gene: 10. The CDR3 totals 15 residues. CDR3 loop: CASSLGRTGGETQYF. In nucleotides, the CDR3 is TGTGCCAGCTCACTCGGAAGGACAGGCGGGGAGACCCAGTACTTC.

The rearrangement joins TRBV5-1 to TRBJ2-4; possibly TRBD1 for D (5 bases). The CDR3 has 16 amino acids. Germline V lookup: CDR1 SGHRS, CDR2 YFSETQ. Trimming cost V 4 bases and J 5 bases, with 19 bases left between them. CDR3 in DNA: TGCGCCAGCAGCCCAGGACAAATGAGTCGCCAAAACATTCAGTACTTC. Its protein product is CASSPGQMSRQNIQYF. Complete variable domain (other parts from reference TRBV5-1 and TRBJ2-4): KAGVTQTPRYLIKTRGQQVTLSCSPISGHRSVSWYQQTPGQGLQFLFEYFSETQRNKGNFPGRFSGRQFSNSRSEMNVSTLELGDSALYLCASSPGQMSRQNIQYFGAGTRLSVL.

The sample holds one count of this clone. CDR3: CASSGLAGVNEQFF. DNA for the CDR3: TGCGCCAGCAGCGGGCTAGCGGGGGTCAATGAGCAGTTCTTC. The chain is built from TRBV5-1 and TRBJ2-1; TRBD2 aligns across 10 bases. Germline lookup yields CDR1 SGHRS and CDR2 YFSETQ. The J segment lost 6 bases and the V segment lost 4 bases, leaving 4 bases of the junction unmatched. This CDR3 has 14 residues.

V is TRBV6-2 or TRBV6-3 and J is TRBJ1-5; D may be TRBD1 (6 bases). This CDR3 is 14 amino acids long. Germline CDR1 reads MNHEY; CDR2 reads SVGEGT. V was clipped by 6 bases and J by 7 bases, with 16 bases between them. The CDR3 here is CASRPQGLGQPQHF. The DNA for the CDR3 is TGTGCCAGCAGACCTCAGGGGCTCGGGCAGCCCCAGCATTTT.